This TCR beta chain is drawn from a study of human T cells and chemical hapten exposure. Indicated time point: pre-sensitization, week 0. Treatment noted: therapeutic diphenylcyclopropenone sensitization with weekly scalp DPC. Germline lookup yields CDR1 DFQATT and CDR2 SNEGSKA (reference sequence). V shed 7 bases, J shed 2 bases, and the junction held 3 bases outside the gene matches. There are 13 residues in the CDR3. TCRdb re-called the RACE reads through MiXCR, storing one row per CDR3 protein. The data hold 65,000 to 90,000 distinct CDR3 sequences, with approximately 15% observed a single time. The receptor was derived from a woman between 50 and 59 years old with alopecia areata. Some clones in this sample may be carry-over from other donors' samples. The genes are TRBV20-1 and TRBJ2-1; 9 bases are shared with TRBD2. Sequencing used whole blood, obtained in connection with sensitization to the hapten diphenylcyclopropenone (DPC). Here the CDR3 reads CSGRTSAYNEQFF. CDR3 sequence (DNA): TGCAGTGGCAGGACTAGCGCCTACAATGAGCAGTTCTTC.